The 3 T cell receptor beta chains listed next were all sequenced from one sample in a study of control samples from healthy donors and cancer patients. Produced via immunoSEQ multiplex PCR; TCRdb's table is partial and in-frame only. The table records approximately 110,000 clones, under 90% of them present only once. Input material: blood. These receptors all stem from a woman aged 50 to 60 in good health.

The chain combines TRBV4-2 with TRBJ2-7; 14 bases map to TRBD2. Looked up from germline, CDR1 is LGHNA and CDR2 is YNFKEQ. V shed 1 base and J 0 bases; nucleotides not matched to a gene: 8. The CDR3 covers 19 residues. DNA for the CDR3: TGTGCCAGCAGCCAAGTCCGGGGACTAGCGGGGGTCCTCTCCTACGAGCAGTACTTC. Translation: CASSQVRGLAGVLSYEQYF.

Only a few counts were recorded for this clone. The chain is built from TRBV15 and TRBJ2-5; D tentatively fits TRBD1 or TRBD2 (5 bases each). This CDR3 region has 15 residues. Germline CDR1 is LNHNV and CDR2 is YYDKDF (reference sequence). Trimming shortened V by 0 bases and J by 5 bases, and 13 bases separated the two germline ends. The CDR3 coding sequence is TGTGCCACCAGCAGAGAGGGGGAGCTCAAGGAGACCCAGTACTTC. It codes for CATSREGELKETQYF.

The chain joins TRBV5-4 to TRBJ1-3, with 10 bases that match TRBD1. The CDR3 loop spans 17 amino acids. The trim removed 2 bases at V and 0 bases at J, leaving 5 bases unmatched. From germline, CDR1 is SGHNT and CDR2 YYREEE (reference sequence). CDR3: CASSLDRGPFSGNTIYF. The DNA for the CDR3 is TGTGCCAGCAGCTTAGACAGGGGGCCATTCTCTGGAAACACCATATATTTT.